The present entry profiles one T cell receptor beta chain with its context. What it binds is unknown. The sample is drawn from a study of cytomegalovirus exposure and HLA in healthy donors. Whole-study results and caveats: Presence/absence analyses took donor sequencing depth as roughly uniform. Most observed TCR sequences were rare, whereas some public TCRs were detected in many donors.

PCR employed 60 Vbeta and 13 Jbeta primers. As processed by the authors: Counted up in a later analysis, unique TCR beta chains came to about 80 million, with about 9.9 million shared. Generated by immunoSEQ multiplex PCR, the TCRdb table keeps only in-frame clones and is missing some. V and J calls and clone size follow that table, whereas D and trimming were derived from the DNA. Of roughly 200,000 clones in the sample, about 80% were seen once. The V end was cut by 0 bases, the J end by 4 bases, with 13 bases between. This CDR3 region has 15 residues. Germline CDR1 is SGDLS and CDR2 is YYNGEE. The genes are TRBV9 and TRBJ1-1; D ambiguous. The clonotype originates from a woman aged 25 to 39 in good health and CMV-seropositive. Sequenced: PBMCs. The CDR3 DNA follows: TGTGCCAGCAGCGTAGCTGGAGGCTCGGCCACTGAAGCTTTCTTT. Translation: CASSVAGGSATEAFF.